Listed here are 20 T cell receptor beta chains from one sample, sequenced in a study of PD-1 blockade in classical Hodgkin lymphoma. Time point indicated: cycle 4 day 1 (C4D1), after 6 weeks of nivolumab. Relapses following autologous stem cell transplantation were seen in all patients, with brentuximab vedotin exposure varying. The CD4+ T cells used were purified from thawed PBMCs through magnetic negative selection. Repertoires were generated with immunoSEQ multiplex PCR, while TCRdb's copy carries only in-frame clones and drops some. The sample contains roughly 18,000 clones, about 75% of which appear only once. Sample: CD4+ T cells from blood, taken before the fourth cycle of nivolumab. The receptors derive from a human donor with classical Hodgkin lymphoma.

The table lists this clone with a count of one. The rearrangement links TRBV12-5 to TRBJ2-7; 9 bases are a match to TRBD2. This CDR3 is 19 amino acids long. The germline V gene has CDR1 LGHNT and CDR2 FRNRAP. The J segment lost 2 bases and the V segment lost 5 bases, leaving 19 bases of the junction unmatched. The CDR3 DNA reads as TGTGCTAGTGGTCCGGGACAGCCCAAGACAGCGGGAGGAACCTACGAGCAGTACTTC. Protein: CASGPGQPKTAGGTYEQYF.

The chain couples TRBV6-6 to TRBJ2-1, with 9 bases lining up with TRBD1. There are 16 residues in the CDR3. Germline V gene lookup returns CDR1 MNHNY and CDR2 SVGAGI (reference sequence). V was pared by 3 bases and J by 4 bases, with 7 bases of the junction left unmatched. CDR3: CASSYRTGGLYNEQFF. The DNA for the CDR3 is TGTGCCAGCAGTTATAGAACAGGGGGCTTGTACAATGAGCAGTTCTTC.

The rearrangement joins TRBV4-2 to TRBJ2-3, with D possibly being TRBD2 (6 bases). Germline CDR1 and CDR2: LGHNA and YNFKEQ. CDR3 size: 15 residues. V lost 4 bases and J lost 0, with 11 bases in between. For the CDR3, the DNA is TGTGCCAGCAGCCCCACCGGGACTAGCACAGATACGCAGTATTTT. It encodes CASSPTGTSTDTQYF.

The chain uses TRBV7-8 and TRBJ2-1, with TRBD2 matching 7 bases. Germline lookup yields CDR1 SGHVS and CDR2 FQNEAQ. V dropped 4 bases and J dropped 3; count of bases not matched to a gene: 3. The CDR3 consists of 14 residues. This CDR3 reads CASSSLAFYNEQFF. DNA for the CDR3: TGTGCCAGCAGCTCACTAGCGTTCTACAATGAGCAGTTCTTC.

V is TRBV6-5 and J is TRBJ1-6; 8 bases are a match to TRBD1. CDR1 is MNHEY and CDR2 is SVGAGI in the germline V gene. Losses at the gene ends were 0 bases for V and 9 bases for J; bases not matched to a gene: 7. CDR3 length equals 16 residues. In DNA form, the CDR3 reads TGTGCCAGCAGTTACTCGACAGGGGAGGAGGGTTCACCCCTCCACTTT. Translated, it gives CASSYSTGEEGSPLHF.

V usage is TRBV4-1 and J usage is TRBJ1-2, with D perhaps TRBD1 (6 bases). CDR3 length equals 16 residues. V was pared by 0 bases and J by 4 bases, with 15 bases between. In germline, CDR1 is MGHRA, CDR2 YSYEKL. CDR3: CASSQDGGGSGYGYTF. Here the CDR3 DNA reads TGCGCCAGCAGCCAAGATGGGGGGGGCTCTGGCTATGGCTACACCTTC.

The V and J genes are TRBV19 and TRBJ1-1; unclear D gene. The CDR3 covers 17 residues. Germline assignment: CDR1 LNHDA and CDR2 SQIVND (reference sequence). Trimming took 4 bases from V and 0 from J, leaving 18 bases between them. CDR3 DNA: TGTGCCAGTAGTAACCCCTCCTTGGGCCCTATGAACACTGAAGCTTTCTTT. Residues: CASSNPSLGPMNTEAFF.

This chain links TRBV19 with TRBJ2-7; 8 bases match TRBD2. Trimming took 5 bases from V and 4 from J; bases not matched to a gene: 10. Germline V lookup: CDR1 LNHDA, CDR2 SQIVND (reference sequence). The CDR3 extends over 15 amino acids. The CDR3 DNA sequence: TGTGCCAGTAGTCTGTTAGCGGGATCCCTTTACGAGCAGTACTTC. It codes for CASSLLAGSLYEQYF.

V usage is TRBV7-9 and J usage is TRBJ2-1, with D possibly TRBD1 on 6 matching bases. V was clipped by 5 bases and J by 13 bases, with 27 bases between them. CDR3 length equals 16 residues. Germline V lookup: CDR1 SEHNR, CDR2 FQNEAQ (reference sequence). As DNA, the CDR3 is TGTGCCAGCAGCGAGAACACAGGGTCTCACCTCGCGGGCCAGTTCTTC. Translated: CASSENTGSHLAGQFF.

V usage is TRBV7-9 and J usage is TRBJ1-4; D gene ambiguous. Trimming removed 5 bases from V and 8 bases from J, with 9 bases in between. Germline assignment: CDR1 SEHNR and CDR2 FQNEAQ (reference sequence). The CDR3 covers 12 residues. CDR3 amino acids: CASSGIGEKLFF. DNA for the CDR3: TGTGCCAGCAGCGGGATCGGGGAAAAACTGTTTTTT.

V is TRBV19 and J is TRBJ2-4; TRBD2 might be the D (6 bases). Trimming removed 3 bases from V and 2 bases from J, with 11 bases in between. The CDR3 has 15 residues. Looked up from germline, CDR1 is LNHDA and CDR2 is SQIVND (reference sequence). CDR3 DNA: TGTGCCAGTAGTATGAGGGAGGTGTCCAAAAACATTCAGTACTTC. Translating it yields CASSMREVSKNIQYF. The full variable domain, its missing parts supplied by reference TRBV19 and TRBJ2-4, is DGGITQSPKYLFRKEGQNVTLSCEQNLNHDAMYWYRQDPGQGLRLIYYSQIVNDFQKGDIAEGYSVSREKKESFPLTVTSAQKNPTAFYLCASSMREVSKNIQYFGAGTRLSVL.

This chain joins TRBV19 and TRBJ2-7, with D maybe TRBD1 (6 bases). Germline CDR1 LNHDA, CDR2 SQIVND (reference sequence). The CDR3 contains 18 residues. Trimming left V 6 bases short and J 3 bases short, with 27 bases between. CDR3 in amino acids: CASSPLGTPVIKNYEQYV. The DNA for the CDR3 is TGTGCCAGTAGCCCCTTGGGGACACCCGTCATCAAAAACTACGAGCAGTACGTC.

The table lists this clone with a count of one. The chain employs TRBV5-5 and TRBJ2-1; TRBD1 might be the D (5 bases). The CDR3 has 16 amino acids. CDR1 and CDR2 (germline): SGHKS, YYEKEE (reference sequence). V was trimmed by 4 bases and J by 0 bases, leaving 14 bases between them. The DNA of the CDR3 is TGTGCCAGCAGCCTAACAGGTTCTAGCTCCTACAATGAGCAGTTCTTC. Its translation: CASSLTGSSSYNEQFF.

The chain recombines TRBV18 with TRBJ1-4, with D unclear. CDR1 and CDR2 from the germline V gene are KGHSH and LQKENI. This CDR3 region has 13 residues. Trimming stripped 2 bases from V and 4 bases from J, with 5 bases between. In DNA form, the CDR3 reads TGTGCCAGCTCACCAGGGTTTAATGAAAAACTGTTTTTT. Residues: CASSPGFNEKLFF.

V is TRBV5-6 and J is TRBJ2-3; tentatively, D is TRBD1 or TRBD2 (5 bases each). The ends were cut back, 3 bases at V and 1 base at J, with 9 bases in the middle. This CDR3 comprises 14 residues. Germline CDR1 reads SGHDT; CDR2 reads YYEEEE. CDR3 in DNA: TGTGCCAGCAGCTGGGGGTGGGGCACAGATACGCAGTATTTT. Its translation: CASSWGWGTDTQYF.

This chain links TRBV5-1 with TRBJ1-1, with 7 positions matching TRBD1. This CDR3 spans 14 amino acids. V lost 4 bases and J lost 0; bases outside the gene matches: 3. Germline CDR1 SGHRS, CDR2 YFSETQ. Here the CDR3 reads CASSVDRVNTEAFF. Here the CDR3 DNA reads TGCGCCAGCAGCGTAGACAGGGTGAACACTGAAGCTTTCTTT. The whole variable domain, remainder taken from reference TRBV5-1 and TRBJ1-1, is KAGVTQTPRYLIKTRGQQVTLSCSPISGHRSVSWYQQTPGQGLQFLFEYFSETQRNKGNFPGRFSGRQFSNSRSEMNVSTLELGDSALYLCASSVDRVNTEAFFGQGTRLTVV.

This rearrangement joins TRBV7-9 to TRBJ1-6; 9 bases fit TRBD1. The CDR3 consists of 18 residues. Germline V gene lookup returns CDR1 SEHNR and CDR2 FQNEAQ (reference sequence). Trimming took 1 base from V and 5 from J; bases not matched to a gene: 9. The DNA of the CDR3 is TGTGCCAGCAGCTTAGGGGTCCCGGGACAGGGTAATAATTCACCCCTCCACTTT. Translation gives CASSLGVPGQGNNSPLHF.

The chain uses TRBV5-1 and TRBJ2-7, with TRBD2 identical over 14 bases. The germline V gene encodes CDR1 SGHRS and CDR2 YFSETQ. The CDR3 consists of 16 residues. J lost 6 bases, V lost 4 bases, and 9 bases had no gene match. The CDR3 DNA sequence: TGCGCCAGCAGCCCAGGGGGGACTAGCGGGAGTGTCGAGCAGTACTTC. Translated, it gives CASSPGGTSGSVEQYF.

This clone was recorded only once. The chain couples TRBV5-1 to TRBJ2-3; D could derive from TRBD1 or TRBD2 (5 bases each). The CDR3 is 12 amino acids. Germline lookup yields CDR1 SGHRS and CDR2 YFSETQ. V lost 5 bases and J 4 bases, leaving 8 bases between the germline ends. CDR3 protein: CASRRDADTQYF. CDR3 in DNA: TGCGCCAGCAGGAGGGACGCAGATACGCAGTATTTT.

The chain recombines TRBV7-2 with TRBJ2-7; 7 bases map to TRBD1. Germline-derived CDR1 and CDR2 are SGHTA and FQGNSA. The ends lost 5 bases at V and 6 bases at J; junction bases unmatched: 10. The CDR3 is made up of 14 amino acids. This CDR3 reads CASSPRTGAGEQYV. The CDR3 nucleotides read TGTGCCAGCAGCCCTAGAACAGGGGCGGGCGAGCAGTACGTC.